A single sample gave rise to the 11 T cell receptor beta chains below, sequenced in a study of regulatory T cells in long-lasting Graves disease. Sequencing libraries for TCR beta were prepared with iRepertoire HTBI primers and Arm-PCR of CDR3 regions. One entry per CDR3 protein, called by TCRdb with MiXCR from the multiplex PCR reads. The repertoire holds under 300,000 distinct CDR3 sequences, with 18% as singletons. This sample's time point: newly diagnosed GD, antithyroid drugs for less than 3 months. Generation of the TCR library employed RNA extracted from PBMCs. The material was peripheral blood mononuclear cells (PBMCs), obtained at new diagnosis, from a patient treated with antithyroid drugs. These receptors all stem from a female donor with Graves disease.

There are many counts of this clonotype. The J gene is TRBJ1-2, the V gene TRBV3-1; tentatively, D is TRBD1 (6 bases). Trimming took 5 bases from V and 6 from J, leaving 16 bases between them. The CDR3 covers 14 residues. Germline V lookup: CDR1 LGHDT, CDR2 YNNKEL (reference sequence). CDR3 DNA sequence: TGTGCCAGCAGCGGCAGGGGAACTAGGGATGGCTACACCTTC. Amino acid sequence: CASSGRGTRDGYTF.

The genes are TRBV6-5 and TRBJ2-1; 10 bases agree with TRBD2. The germline V gene encodes CDR1 MNHEY and CDR2 SVGAGI. This CDR3 has 15 amino acids. Trimming cost V 2 bases and J 7 bases; bases outside gene matches: 5. The CDR3 nucleotides are TGTGCCAGCAGTTACATCCTAGCGGGAGTGAATGAGCAGTTCTTC. Encoded protein: CASSYILAGVNEQFF.

Note on this clonotype: A much larger clone differs by one base, so this may be a read error. CDR3: CASSIDLRGAFAEQYF. The CDR3 DNA reads as TGTGCCAGTAGTATAGACCTACGGGGGGCCTTTGCCGAGCAGTACTTC. V gene TRBV19 combines with J gene TRBJ2-7, with a possible D match to TRBD2 (7 bases). V was shortened by 0 bases and J by 6 bases, with 18 bases between the two germline ends. This CDR3 is built from 16 residues. From germline, CDR1 is LNHDA and CDR2 SQIVND (reference sequence). Based on the CDR3 plus reference TRBV19 and TRBJ2-7, the full variable domain is DGGITQSPKYLFRKEGQNVTLSCEQNLNHDAMYWYRQDPGQGLRLIYYSQIVNDFQKGDIAEGYSVSREKKESFPLTVTSAQKNPTAFYLCASSIDLRGAFAEQYFGPGTRLTVT.

This clonotype was seen ten or more times. The rearrangement joins TRBV19 to TRBJ1-3; 8 nucleotides align to TRBD1. V lost 6 bases to trimming and J lost 2 bases; unmatched junction nucleotides: 3. The germline V gene has CDR1 LNHDA and CDR2 SQIVND (reference sequence). This CDR3 comprises 14 residues. CDR3 coding DNA: TGTGCCAGTAGGAACAGGGGGACTGGAAACACCATATATTTT. As protein: CASRNRGTGNTIYF.

At least ten counts were recorded for this clonotype. The chain carries TRBV2 and TRBJ1-5; D possibly corresponds to TRBD1 (5 bases). This CDR3 contains 15 residues. Germline values: CDR1 SNHLY, CDR2 FYNNEI. With 7 bases removed from V and 0 bases from J, the gap between germline ends came to 13 bases. CDR3 amino acids: CASMGTRSSNQPQHF. The CDR3 coding sequence is TGTGCCAGCATGGGGACGAGGAGTAGCAATCAGCCCCAGCATTTT.

This clonotype was observed many times. J is TRBJ2-5 and V is TRBV27; the D gene is possibly TRBD1 (7 bases). V shed 6 bases and J shed 5 bases, with 16 bases lying between them. The germline V gene has CDR1 MNHEY and CDR2 SMNVEV (reference sequence). CDR3 length: 14 residues. The CDR3 protein is CASSPRDRLETQYF. DNA of the CDR3: TGTGCCAGCAGCCCGCGGGACAGACTGGAGACCCAGTACTTC.

The V call is TRBV12-3 or TRBV12-4, the J call TRBJ2-1; D is ambiguous. This CDR3 is 13 amino acids long. Between the trimmed V and J ends, which lost 3 bases and 5 bases, there was a span of 8 bases. CDR3 sequence reads: CASSFAGHNEQFF. The DNA of the CDR3 is TGTGCCAGCAGTTTCGCAGGACACAATGAGCAGTTCTTC.

This clonotype has at least ten counts. The rearrangement joins TRBV2 to TRBJ2-3; D unclear. The CDR3 has 12 residues. Deletions cut 6 bases from V and 1 base from J, with 5 bases between. Germline V gene data show CDR1 as SNHLY and CDR2 as FYNNEI. The CDR3 here is CASRPGTDTQYF. CDR3 in DNA: TGTGCCAGCAGACCCGGCACAGATACGCAGTATTTT.

In its sample, this clonotype was seen many times. The gene calls are TRBV5-1 and TRBJ2-7; D is uncertain. The germline V gene encodes CDR1 SGHRS and CDR2 YFSETQ. CDR3 size: 14 residues. Trimming pared 3 bases from V and 6 bases from J, leaving 16 bases between. The chain's CDR3 is CASSSPAHRSEQYF. In nucleotides, the CDR3 is TGCGCCAGCAGCTCTCCGGCACATCGATCCGAGCAGTACTTC.

The table lists this clonotype with many counts. CDR3 DNA sequence: TGTGCCAGTTCCCCCGACAAGAACACTGAAGCTTTCTTT. Translated: CASSPDKNTEAFF. The V gene is TRBV6-1, the J gene TRBJ1-1; D ambiguous. Trimming stripped 9 bases from V and 1 base from J, with 12 bases between. This CDR3 comprises 13 residues. Germline loops: CDR1 MNHNS, CDR2 SASEGT.

This clonotype was seen at least ten times. This rearrangement joins TRBV6-1 to TRBJ2-1, with 16 positions matching TRBD2. This CDR3 is 19 amino acids long. V dropped 5 bases and J dropped 3; count of bases not matched to a gene: 10. Per the germline V gene, CDR1 is MNHNS and CDR2 is SASEGT. This chain's CDR3 is CASSTAGTSGRGFYNEQFF. As DNA, the CDR3 is TGTGCCAGCAGTACAGCCGGGACTAGCGGGAGGGGGTTCTACAATGAGCAGTTCTTC.